This T cell receptor beta chain stems from a study of T cell responses to AZD1222 COVID-19 vaccine. Study outcomes and limitations: Spike was spanned by vaccine-associated CD4 TCRs, which were dominant at 160-218 and 743-854. Among the donors, most were white British and more were female, and clonal diversity was possibly underestimated. Receipt of two AZD1222 doses was followed by a rise in Spike-specific TCR breadth and depth.

The length of the CDR3 is 15 residues. V lost 0 bases to trimming and J lost 3 bases, with 8 bases between them. Germline assignment: CDR1 LGHNT and CDR2 FRNRAP. Profiling relied on immunoSEQ multiplex PCR, and the TCRdb table lists in-frame clones only, not all of them. This sample yields about 150,000 clones, of which approximately 90% are seen a single time; roughly 4% belongs to the top ten. On this clone: The antigen remains unidentified.

Second-dose schedules of about 4 or about 12 weeks were combined. This clonotype was sampled from an adult who received the AZD1222 COVID-19 vaccine. The chain employs TRBV12-5 and TRBJ2-2, with D tentatively TRBD1 (5 bases). The specimen comprised peripheral blood, sampled 28 days after the second AZD1222 dose. The CDR3 sequence: CASGLVQGDTGELFF. Here the CDR3 DNA reads TGTGCTAGTGGTTTGGTACAAGGGGACACCGGGGAGCTGTTTTTT.